The next 5 T cell receptor beta chains were all read from a single sample in a study of immune cell composition in non-small cell lung cancer. The normal lung sample lay at least 3 cm, and maximally far, from the tumour. The data were produced by immunoSEQ multiplex PCR, yet TCRdb's version contains in-frame clones alone and is incomplete. The table shows fewer than 20,000 clones, with around 80% occurring only once. A further study also used this sample, focusing on CD4 T cells in lung cancer.

Sequenced: non-adjacent lung tissue. These receptors all stem from a human donor with non-small cell lung cancer.

This clone was detected only a few times. The rearrangement links TRBV30 to TRBJ2-3; the match to TRBD2 covers 9 bases. The V and J ends lost 0 bases and 0 bases, in that order; junction bases with no gene match: 4. Per the germline V gene, CDR1 is GTSNPN and CDR2 is SVGIG (reference sequence). The CDR3 covers 16 residues. CDR3 in DNA: TGTGCCTGGAGTGTAAATCTAGCGGGGAGCACAGATACGCAGTATTTT. Its protein product is CAWSVNLAGSTDTQYF.

This chain joins TRBV5-1 and TRBJ2-3; 14 bases are a match to TRBD2. Germline trimming cut 4 bases from V and 2 bases from J; bases unmatched to any gene: 6. The CDR3 extends over 17 amino acids. Germline-derived CDR1 and CDR2 are SGHRS and YFSETQ. The CDR3 loop is CASSPRLAGGNTDTQYF. The DNA of the CDR3 is TGCGCCAGCAGCCCAAGACTAGCGGGGGGGAACACAGATACGCAGTATTTT. Full variable domain (rest looked up from reference TRBV5-1 and TRBJ2-3): KAGVTQTPRYLIKTRGQQVTLSCSPISGHRSVSWYQQTPGQGLQFLFEYFSETQRNKGNFPGRFSGRQFSNSRSEMNVSTLELGDSALYLCASSPRLAGGNTDTQYFGPGTRLTVL.

The chain couples TRBV27 to TRBJ1-2; perhaps TRBD1 as D (6 bases). CDR1 and CDR2 (germline): MNHEY, SMNVEV (reference sequence). The ends were cut back, 3 bases at V and 7 bases at J, with 12 bases in the middle. The CDR3 length is 13 residues. As DNA, the CDR3 is TGTGCCAGCAGTTTCGGGGGGCAAGGTGGCTACACCTTC. Encoded protein: CASSFGGQGGYTF.

The V gene is TRBV19, the J gene TRBJ2-5; possibly TRBD1 for D (5 bases). V was shortened by 5 bases and J by 0 bases, with 13 bases between the two germline ends. Germline V gene lookup returns CDR1 LNHDA and CDR2 SQIVND (reference sequence). The CDR3 covers 15 residues. The CDR3 region is CASSYRTIYQETQYF. The CDR3 DNA is TGTGCCAGTAGTTACCGGACAATCTACCAAGAGACCCAGTACTTC.

The chain carries TRBV28 and TRBJ2-7; D is unclear. Germline V CDR1 and CDR2: MDHEN, SYDVKM. Trimming removed 5 bases from V and 2 bases from J, with 16 bases in between. CDR3 length equals 15 residues. CDR3 in amino acids: CASSAPRFSTYEQYF. CDR3 coding DNA: TGTGCCAGCAGTGCCCCGCGTTTCAGTACCTACGAGCAGTACTTC.